A single T cell receptor (beta chain) is shown here with its context. The antigen remains undetermined. The record originates from a study of blood T cells in healthy people across ages. A second roughly 7 to 11 cycle PCR used barcoded and J-beta primers. TCRdb re-analysed the 5' RACE reads in MiXCR, keeping a single row per CDR3 protein. This table has hundreds of thousands of distinct CDR3 sequences, more than 55% appearing once. General study points: In older individuals, TCR beta diversity per million T cells was lower, falling roughly linearly with age.

Healthy Caucasians from Russia aged about 6 to 90 served as donors. Germline V gene lookup returns CDR1 MNHEY and CDR2 SVGAGI. The CDR3 has 16 amino acids. Germline trimming cut 2 bases from V and 3 bases from J; bases unmatched to any gene: 5. The chain joins TRBV6-5 to TRBJ2-1; 9 bases fit TRBD2. The TCR comes from a man aged 40-55 years in good health. Sequencing was performed on blood. CDR3 in DNA: TGTGCCAGCAGTTACGGGGCTAGCGGGGACTACAATGAGCAGTTCTTC. Translating gives CASSYGASGDYNEQFF.